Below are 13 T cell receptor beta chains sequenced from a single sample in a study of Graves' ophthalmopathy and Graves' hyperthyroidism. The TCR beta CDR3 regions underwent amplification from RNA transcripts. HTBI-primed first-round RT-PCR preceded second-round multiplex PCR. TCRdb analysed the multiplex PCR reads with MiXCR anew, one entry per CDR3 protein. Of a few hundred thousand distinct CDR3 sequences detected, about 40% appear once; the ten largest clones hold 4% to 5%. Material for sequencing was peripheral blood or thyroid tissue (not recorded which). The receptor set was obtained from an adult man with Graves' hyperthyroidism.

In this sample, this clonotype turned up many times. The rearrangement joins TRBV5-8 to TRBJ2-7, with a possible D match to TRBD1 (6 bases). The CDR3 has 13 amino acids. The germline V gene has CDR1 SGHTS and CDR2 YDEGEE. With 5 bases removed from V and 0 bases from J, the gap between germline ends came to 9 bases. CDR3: CASRGASSYEQYF. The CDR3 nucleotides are TGTGCCAGCAGGGGGGCGAGCTCCTACGAGCAGTACTTC.

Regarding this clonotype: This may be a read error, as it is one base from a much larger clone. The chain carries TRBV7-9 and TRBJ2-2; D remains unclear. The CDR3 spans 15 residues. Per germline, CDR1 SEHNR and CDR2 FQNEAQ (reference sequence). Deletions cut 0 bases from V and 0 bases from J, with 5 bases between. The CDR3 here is CASSLAAPNTGELFF. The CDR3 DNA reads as TGTGCCAGCAGCTTAGCGGCTCCGAACACCGGGGAGCTGTTTTTT.

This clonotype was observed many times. The CDR3, as DNA: TGTGCCAGCAGCTTCAATTCGAACACTGAAGCTTTCTTT. It encodes CASSFNSNTEAFF. The chain links TRBV11-3 to TRBJ1-1; D remains unclear. Germline V gene lookup returns CDR1 SGHNT and CDR2 YENEEA. V lost 3 bases, J lost 1 base, and 6 bases lay in between. The CDR3 covers 13 residues.

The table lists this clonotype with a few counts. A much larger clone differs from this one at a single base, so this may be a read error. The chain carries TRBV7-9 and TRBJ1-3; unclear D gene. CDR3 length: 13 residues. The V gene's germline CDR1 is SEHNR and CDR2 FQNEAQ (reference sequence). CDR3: CANSLFSGNTIYF. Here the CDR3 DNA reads TGTGCCAACAGCTTGTTCTCTGGAAACACCATATATTTT.

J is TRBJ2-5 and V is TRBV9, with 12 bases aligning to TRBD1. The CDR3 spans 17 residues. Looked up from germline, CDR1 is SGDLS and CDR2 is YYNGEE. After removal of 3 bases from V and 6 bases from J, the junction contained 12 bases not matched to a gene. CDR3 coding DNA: TGTGCCAGCAGCGCCGAGGACGGGACAGGGGGCGAGAAGACCCAGTACTTC. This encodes CASSAEDGTGGEKTQYF.

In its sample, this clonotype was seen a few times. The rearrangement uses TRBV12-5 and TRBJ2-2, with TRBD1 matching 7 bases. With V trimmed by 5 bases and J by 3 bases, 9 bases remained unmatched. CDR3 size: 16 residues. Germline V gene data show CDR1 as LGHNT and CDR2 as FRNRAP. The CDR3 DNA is TGTGCTAGTGGTCCACCGGGACAGAGAGACACCGGGGAGCTGTTTTTT. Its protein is CASGPPGQRDTGELFF. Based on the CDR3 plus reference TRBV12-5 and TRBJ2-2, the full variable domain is DARVTQTPRHKVTEMGQEVTMRCQPILGHNTVFWYRQTMMQGLELLAYFRNRAPLDDSGMPKDRFSAEMPDATLATLKIQPSEPRDSAVYFCASGPPGQRDTGELFFGEGSRLTVL.

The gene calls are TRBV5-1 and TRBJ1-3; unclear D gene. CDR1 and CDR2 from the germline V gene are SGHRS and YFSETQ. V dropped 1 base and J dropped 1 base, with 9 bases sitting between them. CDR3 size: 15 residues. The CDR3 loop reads CASSLRSTSGNTIYF. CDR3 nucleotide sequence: TGCGCCAGCAGCTTGAGGAGCACTTCTGGAAACACCATATATTTT.

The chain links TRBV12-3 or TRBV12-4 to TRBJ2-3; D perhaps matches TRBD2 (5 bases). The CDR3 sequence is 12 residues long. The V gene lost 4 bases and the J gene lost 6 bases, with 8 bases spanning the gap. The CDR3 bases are TGTGCCAGCAGTTCATCGGGGGATACGCAGTATTTT. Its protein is CASSSSGDTQYF.

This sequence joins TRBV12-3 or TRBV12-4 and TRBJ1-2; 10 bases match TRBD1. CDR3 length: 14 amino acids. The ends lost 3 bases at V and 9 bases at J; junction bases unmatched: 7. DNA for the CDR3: TGTGCCAGCAGTTTCGTGAGGGACAGGGGTAGCTACACCTTC. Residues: CASSFVRDRGSYTF.

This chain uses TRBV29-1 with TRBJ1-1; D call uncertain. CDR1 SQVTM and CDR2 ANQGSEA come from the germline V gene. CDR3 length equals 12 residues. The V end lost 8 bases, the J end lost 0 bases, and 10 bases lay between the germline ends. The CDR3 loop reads CSSYTMNTEAFF. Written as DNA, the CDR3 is TGCAGCAGTTATACCATGAACACTGAAGCTTTCTTT.

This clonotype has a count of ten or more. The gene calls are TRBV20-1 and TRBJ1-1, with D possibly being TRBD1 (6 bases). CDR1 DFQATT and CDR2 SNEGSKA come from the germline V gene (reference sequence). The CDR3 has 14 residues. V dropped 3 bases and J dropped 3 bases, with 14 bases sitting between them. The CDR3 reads CSASLSGDHTEAFF. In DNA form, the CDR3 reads TGCAGTGCTAGTCTTTCAGGGGACCACACTGAAGCTTTCTTT.

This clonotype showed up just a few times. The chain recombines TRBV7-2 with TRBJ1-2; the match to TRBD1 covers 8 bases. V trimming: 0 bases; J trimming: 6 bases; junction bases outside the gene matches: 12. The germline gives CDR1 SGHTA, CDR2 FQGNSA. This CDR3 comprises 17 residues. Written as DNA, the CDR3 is TGTGCCAGCAGCTTAGCGCTATTGGGGACAGGTCGTAATGGCTACACCTTC. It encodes CASSLALLGTGRNGYTF. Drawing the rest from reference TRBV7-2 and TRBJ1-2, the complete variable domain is GAGVSQSPSNKVTEKGKDVELRCDPISGHTALYWYRQSLGQGLEFLIYFQGNSAPDKSGLPSDRFSAERTGGSVSTLTIQRTQQEDSAVYLCASSLALLGTGRNGYTFGSGTRLTVV.

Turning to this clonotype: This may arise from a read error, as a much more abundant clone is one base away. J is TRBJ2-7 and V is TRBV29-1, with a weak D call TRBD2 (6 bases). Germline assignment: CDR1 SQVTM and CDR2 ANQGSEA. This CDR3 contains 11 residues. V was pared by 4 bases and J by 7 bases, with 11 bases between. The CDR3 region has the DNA TGCAGCGTTGTTTGGGGGGATGAGCAGTACTTC. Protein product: CSVVWGDEQYF.